Listed below are T cell receptor beta chains from one sample, sequenced in a study of OX40 agonist ivuxolimab in advanced cancers. TCRdb's copy holds only in-frame clones and misses some; the assay was immunoSEQ multiplex PCR. The table has some 80,000 clones, approximately 84% seen once; the top ten hold approximately 25%. The sequenced sample was CD4+ or CD8+ T cells sorted from blood, obtained in a trial of the OX40 agonist ivuxolimab. Source of these receptors: an adult with an advanced solid tumor such as melanoma, head and neck, liver or kidney cancer. Each CDR3 is given with its conserved first and last residue. A D gene is named only where the DNA matches it firmly. The size of a clone is reported for some rows only, either as once, few or many, or as a class for expanded clones.

v_gene,j_gene,abundance,d_gene,CDR3nt,CDR3aa
TRBV28,TRBJ2-1,-,TRBD2,TGTGCCAGCAACGGGGCGCGGACTAGCGGGGGGCCCTTCAATGAGCAGTTCTTC,CASNGARTSGGPFNEQFF
TRBV7-2,TRBJ2-3,-,TRBD1,TGTGCCAGCAGCTTATGGGGACAGTCGGGAGATACGCAGTATTTT,CASSLWGQSGDTQYF
TRBV29-1,TRBJ1-4,-,-,TGCAGCGTCAATACATCAGGGGACGAAAAACTGTTTTTT,CSVNTSGDEKLFF
TRBV5-6,TRBJ1-2,-,TRBD1,TGTGCCAGCAGCAGGGGACAGGGACCCTATGGCTACACCTTC,CASSRGQGPYGYTF
TRBV27,TRBJ2-2,-,-,TGTGCCAGCAGTCTAGTAAACTCCCTAAAATCCGGGGAGCTGTTTTTT,CASSLVNSLKSGELFF
TRBV7-2,TRBJ2-3,-,-,TGCGCCAGCAGCCAAGAGCGCACAGATACGCAGTATTTT,CASSQERTDTQYF
TRBV19,TRBJ1-2,-,-,TGTGCCAGTAGTATGAGGGGGGGGCCCTATGGCTACACCTTC,CASSMRGGPYGYTF
TRBV19,TRBJ2-7,-,-,TGTGCCAGTAGTAGCGACAGGTTCTCCTACGAGCAGTACTTC,CASSSDRFSYEQYF
TRBV6-5,TRBJ2-2,once,-,TGTGCCAGCAGTTTCCCTCTCACCGGGGAGCTGTTTTTT,CASSFPLTGELFF
TRBV11-2,TRBJ2-5,-,-,TGTGCCAGCAGCGTTAGGGGGGGAGGCGGTAGGGAGACCCAGTACTTC,CASSVRGGGGRETQYF
TRBV10-3,TRBJ1-6,-,-,TGTGCCATCAGTGAGGGTGGGGCAATCAATTCACCCCTCCACTTT,CAISEGGAINSPLHF
TRBV6-5,TRBJ2-7,-,TRBD2,TGTGCCAGCAGTTACTCGACTAGCGGGAGCTACGAGCAGTACTTC,CASSYSTSGSYEQYF
TRBV19,TRBJ2-5,-,-,TGTGCCAGTAACCAGGGGAGGCAAGAGACCCAGTACTTC,CASNQGRQETQYF
TRBV14,TRBJ2-6,-,-,TGTGCCAGCAGCCTCGCTGGGGCCAACGTCCTGACTTTC,CASSLAGANVLTF
TRBV2,TRBJ2-5,-,TRBD1,TGTGCCAGCAGTGCGAACAGGGGAAGAGAGACCCAGTACTTC,CASSANRGRETQYF
TRBV18,TRBJ1-1,-,-,TGTGCCAGCTCACCGGGCCAGCAAAACACTGAAGCTTTCTTT,CASSPGQQNTEAFF
TRBV5-1,TRBJ1-1,-,-,TGCGCCAGCAGCTTCACGTTTATGAACACTGAAGCTTTCTTT,CASSFTFMNTEAFF
TRBV19,TRBJ1-1,-,-,TGTGCCAGTAGTATAGCCGGGACCAAGGGCACTGAAGCTTTCTTT,CASSIAGTKGTEAFF
TRBV5-1,TRBJ2-1,-,TRBD1,TGCGCCAGCAGCTTCGGGACAGGGGGCCTAAATGAGCAGTTCTTC,CASSFGTGGLNEQFF
TRBV2,TRBJ2-5,-,TRBD2,TGTGCCAGCACTTGGACTAGCGGGGGCGAGACCCAGTACTTC,CASTWTSGGETQYF
TRBV18,TRBJ1-2,-,TRBD1,TGTGCCAGCTCAGCCACAGGGGGCGCTTTTGGCTACACCTTC,CASSATGGAFGYTF
TRBV7-9,TRBJ2-3,-,-,TGTGCCAGCAGCTTTAACAGGGACCAGGATACGCAGTATTTT,CASSFNRDQDTQYF
TRBV30,TRBJ1-6,-,-,TGTGCCCTGTTGGAGGAGGCTACTTCACCCCTCCACTTT,CALLEEATSPLHF
TRBV5-6,TRBJ1-1,-,-,TGTGCCAGCAGCTTGATCAGGGCCCTAAACACTGAAGCTTTCTTT,CASSLIRALNTEAFF
TRBV7-2,TRBJ1-6,-,-,TGTGCCAGCAGCTTGATTAATTCACCCCTCCACTTT,CASSLINSPLHF
TRBV4-3,TRBJ2-7,-,-,TGCGCCAGCAGTCAATTCAAGGGCCCAAGCTCCTACGAGCAGTACTTC,CASSQFKGPSSYEQYF
TRBV19,TRBJ1-5,-,-,TGTGCCAGTAAATATCGGGACGGTAATCAGCCCCAGCATTTT,CASKYRDGNQPQHF
TRBV27,TRBJ2-7,-,TRBD1,TGTGCCAGCAGCCCGGACAGGGGACGAGGAGAGCAGTACTTC,CASSPDRGRGEQYF
TRBV5-4,TRBJ2-1,-,-,TGTGCCAGCAGCTTAAAAGGACTCTCTTTGAATGAGCAGTTCTTC,CASSLKGLSLNEQFF
TRBV28,TRBJ2-7,-,-,TGTGCCAGCAGTACCTCACAGGTTCCCTACGAGCAGTACTTC,CASSTSQVPYEQYF
TRBV19,TRBJ1-5,-,TRBD1,TGTGCCAGTAAGGCGGGGGACAGTACAAAATGGAATCAGCCCCAGCATTTT,CASKAGDSTKWNQPQHF
TRBV5-5,TRBJ2-2,-,TRBD2,TGTGCCAGCAGCTTATCATCGGGACTAGGCTCCGGGGAGCTGTTTTTT,CASSLSSGLGSGELFF